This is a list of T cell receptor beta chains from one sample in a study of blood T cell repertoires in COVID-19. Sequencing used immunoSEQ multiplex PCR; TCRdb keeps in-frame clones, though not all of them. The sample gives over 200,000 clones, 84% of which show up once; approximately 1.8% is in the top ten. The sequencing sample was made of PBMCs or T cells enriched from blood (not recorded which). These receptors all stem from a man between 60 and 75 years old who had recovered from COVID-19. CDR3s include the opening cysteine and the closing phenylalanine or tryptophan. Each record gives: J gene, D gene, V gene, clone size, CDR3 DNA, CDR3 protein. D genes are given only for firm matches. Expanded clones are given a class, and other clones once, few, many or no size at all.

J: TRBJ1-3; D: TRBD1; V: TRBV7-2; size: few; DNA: TGTGCCAGCAGCTCAAGACAGGGTGCGGGAAACACCATATATTTT; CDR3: CASSSRQGAGNTIYF
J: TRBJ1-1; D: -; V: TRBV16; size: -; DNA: TGTGCCAGCAGCCATCAGAAGAACACTGAAGCTTTCTTT; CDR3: CASSHQKNTEAFF
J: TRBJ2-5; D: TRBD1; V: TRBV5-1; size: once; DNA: TGCGCCAGCTTCGTCGGACAGGGGAGGGAGACCCAGTACTTC; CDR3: CASFVGQGRETQYF
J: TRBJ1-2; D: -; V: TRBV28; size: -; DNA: TGTGCCAGCAGTTTATCCCCCATGGCGGATGGCTACACCTTC; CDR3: CASSLSPMADGYTF
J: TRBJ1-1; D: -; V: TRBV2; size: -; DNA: TGTGCCAGCAGTTTCACCTATGAAGCTTTCTTT; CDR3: CASSFTYEAFF
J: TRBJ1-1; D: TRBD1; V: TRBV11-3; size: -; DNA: TGTGCCAGCAGCTTGGGACAGGGGATAGGTACTGAAGCTTTCTTT; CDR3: CASSLGQGIGTEAFF
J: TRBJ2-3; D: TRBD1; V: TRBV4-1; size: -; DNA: TGCGCCAGCAGCCAGGACAGGGCTAGCACAGATACGCAGTATTTT; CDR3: CASSQDRASTDTQYF
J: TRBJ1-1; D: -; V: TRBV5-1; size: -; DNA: TGCGCCAGCAGCCGCCAGGGTCCTAACACTGAAGCTTTCTTT; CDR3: CASSRQGPNTEAFF
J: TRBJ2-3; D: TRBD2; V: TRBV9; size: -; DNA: TGTGCCAGCAGCGTACGCCTAGCGGATAACACAGATACGCAGTATTTT; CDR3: CASSVRLADNTDTQYF
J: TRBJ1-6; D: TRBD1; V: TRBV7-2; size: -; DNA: TGTGCCAGCAGCTCCTTGACAGGGACGTCACCCCTCCACTTT; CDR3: CASSSLTGTSPLHF
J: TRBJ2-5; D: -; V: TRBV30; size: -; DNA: TGTGCCTGGACCGGTGGAGGAGAGACCCAGTACTTC; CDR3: CAWTGGGETQYF
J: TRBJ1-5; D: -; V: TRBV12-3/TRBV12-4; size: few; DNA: TGTGCCAGCAGTTTACAGGGTGGTCAGCCCCAGCATTTT; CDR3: CASSLQGGQPQHF
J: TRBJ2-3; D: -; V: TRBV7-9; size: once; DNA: TGTGCCAGCAGCTTAGGGCTTAGCACAGATACGCAGTATTTT; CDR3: CASSLGLSTDTQYF
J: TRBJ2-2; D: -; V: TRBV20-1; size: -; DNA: TGCAGTGCTAGTAATACGAACACCGGGGAGCTGTTTTTT; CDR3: CSASNTNTGELFF
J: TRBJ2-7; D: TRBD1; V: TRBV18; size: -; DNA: TGTGCCAGCTCACTAGGGCAGGGGGTCAACGAGCAGTACTTC; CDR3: CASSLGQGVNEQYF
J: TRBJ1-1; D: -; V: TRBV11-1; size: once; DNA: TGTGCCAGCAGCTTAGTAGGGGGGGCCGGGGTGCCTGAAGCTTTCTTT; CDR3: CASSLVGGAGVPEAFF
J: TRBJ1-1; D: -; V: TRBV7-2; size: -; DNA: TGTGCCAGCAGCTTAGCGGTCTTGAGCACTGAAGCTTTCTTT; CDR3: CASSLAVLSTEAFF
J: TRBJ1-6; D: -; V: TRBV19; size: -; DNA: TGTGCCAGTAGTAATCAGGGGACCCATTCACCCCTCCACTTT; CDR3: CASSNQGTHSPLHF
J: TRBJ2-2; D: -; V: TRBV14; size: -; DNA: TGTGCCAGCAGCCAACGACGATCTTCTAGTTCGAACACCGGGGAGCTGTTTTTT; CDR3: CASSQRRSSSSNTGELFF
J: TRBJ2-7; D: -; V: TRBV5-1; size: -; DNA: TGCGCCAGCAGCCCGACTCACTTCAGGGGGGATACCTACGAGCAGTACTTC; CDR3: CASSPTHFRGDTYEQYF
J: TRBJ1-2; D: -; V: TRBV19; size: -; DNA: TGTGCCAGTAACGGGGAATCGGTCTATGGCTACACCTTC; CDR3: CASNGESVYGYTF
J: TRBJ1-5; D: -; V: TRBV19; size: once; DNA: TGTGCCAGTAGTATGCAGAATAGCAATCAGCCCCAGCATTTT; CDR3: CASSMQNSNQPQHF
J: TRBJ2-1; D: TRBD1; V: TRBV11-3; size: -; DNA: TGTGCCAGCAGCGGGCGGGACAGGGGTAGCTACAATGAGCAGTTCTTC; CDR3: CASSGRDRGSYNEQFF
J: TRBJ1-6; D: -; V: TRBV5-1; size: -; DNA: TGCGCCAGCAGCTTGAGCGGGAATTCACCCCTCCACTTT; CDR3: CASSLSGNSPLHF
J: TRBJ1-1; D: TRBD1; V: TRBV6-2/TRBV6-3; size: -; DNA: TGTGCCAGCAGCATCAACAGACAGGGATCGAGAGCGACCTTT; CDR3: CASSINRQGSRATF
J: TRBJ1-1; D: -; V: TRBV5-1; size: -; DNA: TGCGCCAGCAGCACTCAGGGGTCGAACACTGAAGCTTTCTTT; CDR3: CASSTQGSNTEAFF
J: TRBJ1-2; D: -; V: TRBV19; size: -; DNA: TGTGCCAGTAGTATCACGGGGTATGGCTACACCTTC; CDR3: CASSITGYGYTF
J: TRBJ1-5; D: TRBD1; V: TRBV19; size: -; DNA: TGTGCCAGTAGTAAGGGACAGGGTGGGAATCAGCCCCAGCATTTT; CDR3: CASSKGQGGNQPQHF
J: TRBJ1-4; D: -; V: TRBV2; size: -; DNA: TGTGCCAGCGCCCGCAGGGGATTGGAAAAACTGTTTTTT; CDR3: CASARRGLEKLFF
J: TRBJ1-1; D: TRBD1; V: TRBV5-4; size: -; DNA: TGTGCCAGCAGCTTGGACAGGGGGATGAACACTGAAGCTTTCTTT; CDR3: CASSLDRGMNTEAFF
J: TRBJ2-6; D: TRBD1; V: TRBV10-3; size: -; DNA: TGTGCCATCAGCAGACAGGGGGCGCCTGGGGCCAACGTCCTGACTTTC; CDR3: CAISRQGAPGANVLTF
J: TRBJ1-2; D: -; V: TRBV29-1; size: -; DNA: TGCAGCGTTGAACAGGGCGGTGGCTACACCTTC; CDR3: CSVEQGGGYTF
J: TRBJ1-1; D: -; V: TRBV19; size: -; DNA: TGTGCCAGTACCCCTCGCCAGGGTCGCACTGAAGCTTTCTTT; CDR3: CASTPRQGRTEAFF
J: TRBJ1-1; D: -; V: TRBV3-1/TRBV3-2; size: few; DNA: TGTGCCAGCAGCCAAGTAAAAACTGAAGCTTTCTTT; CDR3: CASSQVKTEAFF
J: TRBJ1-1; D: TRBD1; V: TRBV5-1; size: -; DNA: TGCGCCAGCAGCTTGGAGGCGAGGGGGCGGTTTGACACTGAAGCTTTCTTT; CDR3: CASSLEARGRFDTEAFF
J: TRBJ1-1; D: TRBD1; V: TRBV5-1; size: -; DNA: TGCGCCAGCAGCTGGGACAGGGGCTCTACTATGAACACTGAAGCTTTCTTT; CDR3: CASSWDRGSTMNTEAFF
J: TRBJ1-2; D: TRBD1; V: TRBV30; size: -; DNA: TGTGCCTCCCCGGGACAGGGGTATGGCTACACCTTC; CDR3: CASPGQGYGYTF
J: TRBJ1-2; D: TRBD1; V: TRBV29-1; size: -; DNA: TGCAGCGTAAAGGAGGACAGGGGGTTCAACTATGGCTACACCTTC; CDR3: CSVKEDRGFNYGYTF
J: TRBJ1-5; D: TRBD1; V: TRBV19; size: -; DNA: TGTGCCAGTAGTATTTTTATCCGGACAGGGGATATGCAGCCCCAGCATTTT; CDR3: CASSIFIRTGDMQPQHF
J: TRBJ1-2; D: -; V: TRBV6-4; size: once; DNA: TGTGCCAGCAGTCCCAGTCGGGACACCAACTATGGCTACACCTTC; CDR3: CASSPSRDTNYGYTF
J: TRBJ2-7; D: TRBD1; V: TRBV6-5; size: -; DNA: TGTGCCAGCAGTTACGAACAGGGGTTATACGAGCAGTACTTC; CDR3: CASSYEQGLYEQYF
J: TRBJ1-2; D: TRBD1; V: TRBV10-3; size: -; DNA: TGTGCCATCAGCCTAGATGGGACAGGCAATCTGTATGGCTACACCTTC; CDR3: CAISLDGTGNLYGYTF
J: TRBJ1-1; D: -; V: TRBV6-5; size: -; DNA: TGTGCCAGCAGTTACTCGAGAGTCACTGAAGCTTTCTTT; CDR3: CASSYSRVTEAFF
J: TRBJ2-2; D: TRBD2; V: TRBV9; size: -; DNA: TGTGCCAGCAGCGTAGCGCCTCTAGCGGGGGTACGGAACACCGGGGAGCTGTTTTTT; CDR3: CASSVAPLAGVRNTGELFF
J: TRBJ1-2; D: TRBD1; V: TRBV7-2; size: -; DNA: TGTGCCAGCAGCTTAACCGGGACAGGGACCTATGGCTACACCTTC; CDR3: CASSLTGTGTYGYTF
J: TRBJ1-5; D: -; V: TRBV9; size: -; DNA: TGTGCCAGCAGCGAGGCGGTAAATCAGCCCCAGCATTTT; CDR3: CASSEAVNQPQHF
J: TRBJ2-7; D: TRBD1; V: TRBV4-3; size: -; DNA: TGCGCCAGCAGCCAAGACTGGACAGGGCCCTACGAGCAGTACTTC; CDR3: CASSQDWTGPYEQYF
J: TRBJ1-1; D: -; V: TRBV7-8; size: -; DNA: TGTGCCAGCAGCCACGGCGGGGGGAACACTGAAGCTTTCTTT; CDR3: CASSHGGGNTEAFF
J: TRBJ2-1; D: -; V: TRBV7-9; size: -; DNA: TGTGCCAGCAGCCCGCCCGACAGGTACGCCGGGTTCTTC; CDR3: CASSPPDRYAGFF
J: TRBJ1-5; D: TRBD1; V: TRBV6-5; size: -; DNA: TGTGCCAGCAGTTACCCGACAGGGGGAAACAATCAGCCCCAGCATTTT; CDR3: CASSYPTGGNNQPQHF
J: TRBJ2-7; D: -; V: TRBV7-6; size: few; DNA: TGTGCCAGCAGCCCCAGGGGTCAGGGTGATCGCTCCTACGAGCAGTACTTC; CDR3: CASSPRGQGDRSYEQYF
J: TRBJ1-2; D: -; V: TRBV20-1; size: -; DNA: TGCAGTGCGGATCTGGGCGGCTACACCTTC; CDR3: CSADLGGYTF
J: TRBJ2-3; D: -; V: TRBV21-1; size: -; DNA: TGTGCCAGCAGCAAAGAAGGGCCGGGACTAGCGGGGGCCACAGATACGCAGTATTTT; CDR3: CASSKEGPGLAGATDTQYF
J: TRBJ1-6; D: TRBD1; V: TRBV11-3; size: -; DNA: TGTGCCAGCAGCCCGTTTCGCCGGGACAGGGGTTCGTCACCCCTCCACTTT; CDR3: CASSPFRRDRGSSPLHF
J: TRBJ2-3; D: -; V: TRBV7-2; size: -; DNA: TGTGCCAGCAGCTTAGGTCCTAGCACAGATACGCAGTATTTT; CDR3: CASSLGPSTDTQYF